This TCR beta chain was documented in a study of cytomegalovirus exposure and HLA in healthy donors. Study overall: In terms of ancestry, the Caucasian-associated cluster contained more than 65% of the 398 genotyped donors.

The V end was cut by 7 bases, the J end by 8 bases, with 17 bases between. This CDR3 comprises 14 residues. Germline loops: CDR1 MNHEY, CDR2 SVGAGI. The PCR ran on 60 Vbeta and 13 Jbeta primers. TCRdb's copy holds only in-frame clones and misses some; the assay was immunoSEQ multiplex PCR. The repertoire table contains 50,000 to 60,000 clones. This TCR was recovered from a woman between 50 and 59 years old in good health and CMV-seropositive. The J gene is TRBJ2-2, the V gene TRBV6-5; TRBD1 is a possible D gene (6 bases). The sequenced sample was PBMCs. This CDR3 is CASTHGRGAGELFF. DNA for the CDR3: TGTGCCAGCACCCACGGCAGGGGCGCGGGGGAGCTGTTTTTT.